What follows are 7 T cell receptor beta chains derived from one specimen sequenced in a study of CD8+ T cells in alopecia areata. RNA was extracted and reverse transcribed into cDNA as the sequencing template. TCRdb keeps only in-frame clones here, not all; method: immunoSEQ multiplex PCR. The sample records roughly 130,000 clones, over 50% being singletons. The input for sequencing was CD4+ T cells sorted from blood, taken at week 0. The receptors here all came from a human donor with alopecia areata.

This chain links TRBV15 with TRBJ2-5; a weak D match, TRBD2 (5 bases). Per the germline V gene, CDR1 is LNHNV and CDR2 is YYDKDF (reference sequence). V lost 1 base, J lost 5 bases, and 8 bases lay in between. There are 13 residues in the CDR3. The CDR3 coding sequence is TGTGCCACCAGCAGAGCACGGGATGAGACCCAGTACTTC. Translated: CATSRARDETQYF.

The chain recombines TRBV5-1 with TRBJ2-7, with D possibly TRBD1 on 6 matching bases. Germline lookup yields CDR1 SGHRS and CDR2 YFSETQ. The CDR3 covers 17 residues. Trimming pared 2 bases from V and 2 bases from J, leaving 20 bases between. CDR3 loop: CASSLTGSSLLAYEQYF. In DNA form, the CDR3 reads TGCGCCAGCAGCTTAACAGGGAGCTCTTTATTGGCCTACGAGCAGTACTTC.

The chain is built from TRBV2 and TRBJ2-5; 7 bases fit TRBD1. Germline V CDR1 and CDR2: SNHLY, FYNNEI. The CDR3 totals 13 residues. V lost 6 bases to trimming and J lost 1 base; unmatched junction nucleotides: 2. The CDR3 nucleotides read TGTGCCAGCAGACGGGACAGCCAAGAGACCCAGTACTTC. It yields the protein CASRRDSQETQYF.

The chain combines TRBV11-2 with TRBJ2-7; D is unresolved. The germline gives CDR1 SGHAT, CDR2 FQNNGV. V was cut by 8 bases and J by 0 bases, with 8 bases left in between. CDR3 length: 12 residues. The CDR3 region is CASRGGSYEQYF. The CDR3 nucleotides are TGTGCCAGCCGAGGCGGCTCCTACGAGCAGTACTTC.

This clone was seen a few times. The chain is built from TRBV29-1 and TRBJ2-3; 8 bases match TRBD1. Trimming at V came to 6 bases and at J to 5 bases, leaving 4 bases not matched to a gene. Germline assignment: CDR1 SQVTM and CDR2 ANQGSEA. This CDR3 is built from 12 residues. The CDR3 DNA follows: TGCAGCGTCGGACAGGGAGGAGATACGCAGTATTTT. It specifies CSVGQGGDTQYF.

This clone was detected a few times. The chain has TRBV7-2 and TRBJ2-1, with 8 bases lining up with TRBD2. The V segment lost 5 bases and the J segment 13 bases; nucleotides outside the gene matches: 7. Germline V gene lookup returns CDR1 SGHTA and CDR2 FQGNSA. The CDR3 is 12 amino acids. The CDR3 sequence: CASSVSGTIQFF. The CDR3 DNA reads TGTGCCAGCAGCGTTAGCGGGACAATTCAGTTCTTC. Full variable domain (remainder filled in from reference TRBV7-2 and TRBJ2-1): GAGVSQSPSNKVTEKGKDVELRCDPISGHTALYWYRQSLGQGLEFLIYFQGNSAPDKSGLPSDRFSAERTGGSVSTLTIQRTQQEDSAVYLCASSVSGTIQFFGPGTRLTVL.

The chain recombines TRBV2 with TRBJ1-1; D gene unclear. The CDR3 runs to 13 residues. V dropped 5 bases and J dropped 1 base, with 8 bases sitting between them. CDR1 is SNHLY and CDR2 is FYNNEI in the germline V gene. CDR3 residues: CASSLSGNTEAFF. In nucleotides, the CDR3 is TGTGCCAGCAGTCTATCAGGGAACACTGAAGCTTTCTTT.